This T cell receptor (beta chain) was sequenced during a study of blood T cells in healthy people across ages. Notes on the study in general: Per-million-T-cell TCR beta diversity fell roughly linearly with age.

A second PCR, run for about 6 to 12 cycles, used a sample-barcoded 5' primer plus a J-beta primer mix. TCRdb called the 5' RACE reads again in MiXCR, with one record for every CDR3 protein. The table lists 790,000 or so distinct CDR3 sequences, about 45% of them singletons, with 15% to 20% in the top ten. This clonotype was observed many times. Its target is unknown. This receptor was identified in a man older than 75 in good health. Input material: blood.

The CDR3, as DNA: TGTGCCAGCAGCCAAGATTGGGCAGGGCGACGAGAGACCCAGTACTTC. Its protein is CASSQDWAGRRETQYF. The chain is built from TRBV14 and TRBJ2-5, with a weak D call TRBD1 (5 bases). Deletions cut 0 bases from V and 4 bases from J, with 15 bases between. The CDR3 consists of 16 residues. Germline lookup yields CDR1 SGHDN and CDR2 FVKESK.